The 17 T cell receptor beta chains below come from one sample, sequenced in a study of blood T cell repertoires in COVID-19. Only in-frame clones appear in the TCRdb table, and some are missing; sequencing was by immunoSEQ multiplex PCR. The sample lists 150,000 to 200,000 clones, 88% occurring once. Sequenced material: peripheral blood. These receptors came from a human donor in a cohort sampled during active COVID-19.

The chain has TRBV2 and TRBJ1-1; D not resolved. CDR1 and CDR2 from the germline V gene are SNHLY and FYNNEI. Trimming cost V 0 bases and J 3 bases, with 5 bases left between them. The CDR3 is made up of 13 amino acids. The CDR3 DNA reads TGTGCCAGCAGTGAAGCGAGGTACACTGAAGCTTTCTTT. It yields the protein CASSEARYTEAFF. The entire variable domain, with the rest obtained from reference TRBV2 and TRBJ1-1, is as follows: EPEVTQTPSHQVTQMGQEVILRCVPISNHLYFYWYRQILGQKVEFLVSFYNNEISEKSEIFDDQFSVERPDGSNFTLKIRSTKLEDSAMYFCASSEARYTEAFFGQGTRLTVV.

The chain employs TRBV28 and TRBJ2-3, with TRBD1 as a possible D gene (5 bases). Trimming removed 6 bases from V and 4 bases from J, with 23 bases in between. Germline CDR1 is MDHEN and CDR2 is SYDVKM. This CDR3 has 17 amino acids. Written as DNA, the CDR3 is TGTGCCAGCAGCCCGACGTCTAGGCTCTGGGGCCCAGATACGCAGTATTTT. The encoded protein is CASSPTSRLWGPDTQYF.

CDR3 bases: TGTGCCAGCAGTGAAAGTCCTACAGGGAGCACTGAAGCTTTCTTT. Its translation: CASSESPTGSTEAFF. The gene calls are TRBV6-1 and TRBJ1-1; D possibly corresponds to TRBD1 (6 bases). The CDR3 is made up of 15 amino acids. V was cut by 2 bases and J by 4 bases, with 14 bases left in between. CDR1 MNHNS and CDR2 SASEGT come from the germline V gene.

The chain has TRBV7-2 and TRBJ2-3; 13 bases fit TRBD2. Germline V gives CDR1 SGHTA, CDR2 FQGNSA. The length of the CDR3 is 19 residues. V shed 1 base and J 4 bases; nucleotides not matched to a gene: 11. The chain's CDR3 is CASSLVWVLAGGVADTQYF. CDR3 nucleotides: TGTGCCAGCAGCTTAGTCTGGGTACTAGCGGGGGGGGTCGCAGATACGCAGTATTTT.

The chain combines TRBV19 with TRBJ2-5, with a possible D match to TRBD2 (7 bases). CDR3 length: 13 residues. The germline CDR1 and CDR2 sequences are LNHDA and SQIVND (reference sequence). The ends were cut back, 6 bases at V and 5 bases at J, with 13 bases in the middle. The CDR3 nucleotides are TGTGCCAGTAGGCGGGGGCCAGGGGAGACCCAGTACTTC. Its protein is CASRRGPGETQYF.

The rearrangement links TRBV3-1 (or the pseudogene TRBV3-2) to TRBJ2-5; TRBD2 matches 9 bases. With 1 base clipped from V and 5 bases from J, the junction kept 8 bases outside the gene matches. CDR1 is LGHDT and CDR2 is YNNKEL in the germline V gene (reference sequence). The CDR3 runs 16 residues. CDR3 in DNA: TGTGCCAGCAGCCAAGGATTGGCGGGGGGGCGGGAGACCCAGTACTTC. Translated, it gives CASSQGLAGGRETQYF.

The chain combines TRBV18 with TRBJ1-1, with D maybe TRBD1 (6 bases). The CDR3 extends over 14 amino acids. V gave up 5 bases and J gave up 0 bases, with 10 bases separating them. Germline values: CDR1 KGHSH, CDR2 LQKENI. CDR3 in DNA: TGTGCCAGCTCAGAAGGACAGTTGAACACTGAAGCTTTCTTT. Amino acid sequence: CASSEGQLNTEAFF.

The chain employs TRBV27 and TRBJ2-7; TRBD1 matches at 8 bases. This CDR3 is 16 amino acids long. Germline V gene sequence: CDR1 MNHEY, CDR2 SMNVEV (reference sequence). J gave up 4 bases and V 3 bases, and 11 bases lay outside the gene matches. CDR3 in DNA: TGTGCCAGCAGTTTTGGATTCGGACAGGGAAAATACGAGCAGTACTTC. Amino acid sequence: CASSFGFGQGKYEQYF.

The chain joins TRBV4-3 to TRBJ1-2; D not resolved. In germline, CDR1 is LGHNA, CDR2 YSLEER. The CDR3 totals 15 residues. Trimming stripped 0 bases from V and 4 bases from J, with 12 bases between. The CDR3 nucleotides are TGCGCCAGCAGCCAAGATATACGGGAGGGCTATGGCTACACCTTC. Translated, it gives CASSQDIREGYGYTF.

This clone has only one observation. The genes are TRBV7-6 and TRBJ2-7, with 9 bases fitting TRBD2. Trimming took 1 base from V and 7 from J; bases not matched to a gene: 8. The CDR3 runs to 15 residues. The germline V gene has CDR1 SGHVS and CDR2 FNYEAQ. In DNA form, the CDR3 reads TGTGCCAGCAGCTTAGTCGCGGGAGGGCCGATAGAGCAGTACTTC. Translating gives CASSLVAGGPIEQYF.

The chain has TRBV27 and TRBJ1-5; 11 bases agree with TRBD1. This CDR3 is built from 14 residues. Germline CDR1 MNHEY, CDR2 SMNVEV (reference sequence). Trimming removed 5 bases from V and 5 bases from J; junction bases left unmatched: 2. The CDR3 sequence is CASSPGQGDQPQHF. In nucleotides, the CDR3 is TGTGCCAGCAGTCCGGGACAGGGGGATCAGCCCCAGCATTTT.

This rearrangement joins TRBV5-4 to TRBJ2-1, with TRBD2 identical over 9 bases. The V gene's germline CDR1 is SGHNT and CDR2 YYREEE (reference sequence). The length of the CDR3 is 13 residues. V gave up 7 bases and J gave up 5 bases; unmatched junction bases: 4. The CDR3 sequence: CASAAGGDNEQFF. CDR3 nucleotides: TGTGCCAGCGCCGCGGGGGGGGACAATGAGCAGTTCTTC.

This clone was detected only a few times. The rearrangement links TRBV12-3 or TRBV12-4 to TRBJ2-2; D gene unclear. The V gene lost 10 bases and the J gene lost 7 bases, with 10 bases spanning the gap. This CDR3 is 11 amino acids long. CDR3 in DNA: TGTGCCACTCCACTCCGCGGGGAGCTGTTTTTT. This sequence encodes CATPLRGELFF.

The chain recombines TRBV6-2 or TRBV6-3 with TRBJ1-1, with TRBD1 matching 7 bases. J lost 2 bases, V lost 0 bases, and 9 bases had no gene match. The germline gives CDR1 MNHEY, CDR2 SVGEGT. The CDR3 is 17 residues long. The CDR3 DNA is TGTGCCAGCAGTTACTCAGTTGGGACAGCAGATAACACTGAAGCTTTCTTT. As protein: CASSYSVGTADNTEAFF.

The V gene is TRBV9, the J gene TRBJ2-5, with 12 positions matching TRBD2. With V trimmed by 0 bases and J by 2 bases, 5 bases remained unmatched. Germline CDR1 SGDLS, CDR2 YYNGEE. This CDR3 is 17 amino acids long. CDR3 loop: CASSVAPTSGGQETQYF. CDR3 nucleotide sequence: TGTGCCAGCAGCGTAGCGCCGACTAGCGGGGGACAAGAGACCCAGTACTTC.

The rearrangement links TRBV28 to TRBJ1-2, with D possibly TRBD1 on 5 matching bases. CDR1 is MDHEN, CDR2 SYDVKM, per germline. The CDR3 length is 14 residues. V shed 3 bases and J shed 8 bases, with 16 bases lying between them. The CDR3 sequence: CASSFSTQGSGYTF. The CDR3 bases are TGTGCCAGCAGTTTTAGTACGCAGGGTTCGGGCTACACCTTC.

The chain uses TRBV23-1 and TRBJ2-7, with D possibly matching TRBD1 (5 bases). TRBV23-1 is an open reading frame whose function is uncertain. The CDR3 consists of 13 residues. Between the trimmed V and J ends, which lost 0 bases and 12 bases, there was a span of 15 bases. The CDR3 region is CASSQSGRKVGYF. CDR3 bases: TGCGCCAGCAGTCAATCGGGGCGTAAAGTTGGGTACTTC.